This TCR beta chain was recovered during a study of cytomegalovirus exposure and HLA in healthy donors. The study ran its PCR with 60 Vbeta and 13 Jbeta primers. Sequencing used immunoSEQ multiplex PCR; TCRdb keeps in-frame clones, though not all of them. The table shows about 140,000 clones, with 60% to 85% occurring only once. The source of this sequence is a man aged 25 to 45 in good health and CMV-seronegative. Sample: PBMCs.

The CDR3 DNA reads TGTGCCAGTACCGCCGCTGGAGGGCACACTGAAGCTTTCTTT. Protein sequence: CASTAAGGHTEAFF. The chain has TRBV19 and TRBJ1-1; D call uncertain. This CDR3 has 14 amino acids. Trimming took off 7 bases at V and 3 bases at J, with 15 bases between the two ends. CDR1 is LNHDA, CDR2 SQIVND, per germline (reference sequence).